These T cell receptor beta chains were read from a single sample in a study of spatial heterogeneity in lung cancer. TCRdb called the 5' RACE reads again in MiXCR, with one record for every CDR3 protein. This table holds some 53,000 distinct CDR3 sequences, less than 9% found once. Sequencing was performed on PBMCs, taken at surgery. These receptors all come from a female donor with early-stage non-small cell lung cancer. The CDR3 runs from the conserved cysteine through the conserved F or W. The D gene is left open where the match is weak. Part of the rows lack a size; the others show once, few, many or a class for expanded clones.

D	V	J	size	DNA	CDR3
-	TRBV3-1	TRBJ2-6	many	TGTGCCAGCAGCCAAGACGGCTCTGGGGCCAACGTCCTGACTTTC	CASSQDGSGANVLTF
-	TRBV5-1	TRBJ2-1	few	TGCGCCAGCAGATTCTTCCCCGCCCCAGCCGGTCCTAATGAGCAGTTCTTC	CASRFFPAPAGPNEQFF
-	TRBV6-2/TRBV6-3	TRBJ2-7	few	TGTGCCAGCAACGAGTACGAGCAGTACTTC	CASNEYEQYF
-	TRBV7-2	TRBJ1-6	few	TGTGCCAGCTCCCTTGGCCTTTTAGGGCCTAATTCACCCCTCCACTTT	CASSLGLLGPNSPLHF
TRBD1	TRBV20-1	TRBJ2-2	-	TGCAGTGCTGGACAGGGGGCACTTAACACCGGGGAGCTGTTTTTT	CSAGQGALNTGELFF
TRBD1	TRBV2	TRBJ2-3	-	TGTGCCAGCAGTTATAGAAGGACAGGGGGCCGCACAGATACGCAGTATTTT	CASSYRRTGGRTDTQYF
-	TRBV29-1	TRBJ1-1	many	TGCAGCGTTGAAACAGGCGCTTCGAACACTGAAGCTTTCTTT	CSVETGASNTEAFF
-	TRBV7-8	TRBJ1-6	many	TGTGCCAGCAGCTTAGAACTTCTCCCAAATTCACCCCTCCACTTT	CASSLELLPNSPLHF
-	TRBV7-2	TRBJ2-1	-	TGTGCCAGCAGCTTAGGCCCCCTAGGGCCGTGGGAGCAGTTCTTC	CASSLGPLGPWEQFF
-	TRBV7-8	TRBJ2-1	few	TGTGCCAGCAGCTTAACCAGGGAGCAGTTCTTC	CASSLTREQFF
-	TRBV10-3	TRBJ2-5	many	TGTGCCATCAGGGGGGAACAATCGGGCCAAGAGACCCAGTACTTC	CAIRGEQSGQETQYF
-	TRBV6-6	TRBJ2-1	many	TGTGCCAGCAACTCCTGGGCGGGCGCCGGAAATGAGCAGTTCTTC	CASNSWAGAGNEQFF
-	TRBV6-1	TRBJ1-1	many	TGTGCCAGCAGCCGATTGGGGGGGAGGGACACTGAAGCTTTCTTT	CASSRLGGRDTEAFF
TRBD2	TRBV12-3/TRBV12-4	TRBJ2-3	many	TGTGCCAGCAGTCGACTAGCGGGGGTCAGGGATACGCAGTATTTT	CASSRLAGVRDTQYF
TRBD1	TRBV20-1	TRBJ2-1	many	TGCAGTGCTAGAGATCCCTGGACAGGGGGTTACAATGAGCAGTTCTTC	CSARDPWTGGYNEQFF
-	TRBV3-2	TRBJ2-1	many	TGTGCCAGCACCTCGTTCTTTCTAGCGGGGACCTACAATGAGCAGTTCTTC	CASTSFFLAGTYNEQFF
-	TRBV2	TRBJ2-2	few	TGTGCCAGCAGTGTAGGGCAGGGGGGAACCGGGGAGCTGTTTTTT	CASSVGQGGTGELFF
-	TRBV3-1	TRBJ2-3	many	TGTGCCAGCAGTCGGTCCGCAGATACGCAGTATTTT	CASSRSADTQYF
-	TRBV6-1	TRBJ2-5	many	TGTGCCAGCAGTAAATGGCAAGAGACCCAGTACTTC	CASSKWQETQYF
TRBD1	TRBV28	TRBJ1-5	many	TGTGCCAGCAGTCCACACAGGGGACGACAGCCCCAGCATTTT	CASSPHRGRQPQHF
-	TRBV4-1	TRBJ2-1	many	TGCGCCAGCAGCCCCAAGGGGGGGGGCAATGAGCAGTTCTTC	CASSPKGGGNEQFF
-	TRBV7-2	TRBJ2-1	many	TGTGCCAGCAGCCTAGACCATAGCAGTGAGCAGTTCTTC	CASSLDHSSEQFF